The 7 T cell receptor beta chains below all came from one sample that was sequenced in a study of cytomegalovirus exposure and HLA in healthy donors. PCR primers comprised 60 Vbeta and 13 Jbeta primers. TCRdb keeps only in-frame clones here, not all; method: immunoSEQ multiplex PCR. The table lists about 200,000 clones, with less than 0.9% in the top ten. The material sequenced was PBMCs. The receptors stem from a boy between 5 and 17 years old in good health and CMV-seronegative.

V and J are TRBV14 and TRBJ1-1; D remains ambiguous. The CDR3 consists of 15 residues. Germline assignment: CDR1 SGHDN and CDR2 FVKESK. V was cut by 1 base and J by 6 bases, with 15 bases left in between. The CDR3 spells CASSQVTNFQAEAFF. For the CDR3, the DNA is TGTGCCAGCAGCCAAGTGACAAATTTTCAGGCTGAAGCTTTCTTT.

As concerns this clone: Germline and junction disagree at one end, which may indicate a read error. The rearrangement links TRBV7-7 to TRBJ2-1, with 8 bases lining up with TRBD2. Per the germline V gene, CDR1 is SSHAT and CDR2 is FNYEAQ (reference sequence). CDR3 size: 14 residues. The CDR3 here is CASSFRGGSNEQFF. For the CDR3, the DNA is TGTGCTAGCAGCTTCCGGGGGGGCTCCAATGAGCAGTTCTTC. Based on the CDR3 plus reference TRBV7-7 and TRBJ2-1, the full variable domain is GAGVSQSPRYKVTKRGQDVTLRCDPISSHATLYWYQQALGQGPEFLTYFNYEAQPDKSGLPSDRFSAERPEGSISTLTIQRTEQRDSAMYRCASSFRGGSNEQFFGPGTRLTVL.

The V gene is TRBV7-9, the J gene TRBJ2-7, with a tentative D call TRBD2 (6 bases). Germline values: CDR1 SEHNR, CDR2 FQNEAQ (reference sequence). There are 14 residues in the CDR3. Trimming shortened V by 5 bases and J by 2 bases, and 13 bases separated the two germline ends. CDR3 sequence (DNA): TGTGCCAGCAGCCCGGGACTCCATACCTACGAGCAGTACTTC. It encodes CASSPGLHTYEQYF.

V and J are TRBV15 and TRBJ1-4; D remains ambiguous. The CDR3 loop spans 15 amino acids. In germline, CDR1 is LNHNV, CDR2 YYDKDF (reference sequence). Trimming pared 6 bases from V and 0 bases from J, leaving 11 bases between. CDR3 loop: CATRVPGATNEKLFF. The CDR3 DNA is TGTGCCACCAGAGTCCCCGGTGCAACTAATGAAAAACTGTTTTTT.

Concerning this clone: The sample carries other DNA sequences with the same CDR3. The chain uses TRBV7-9 and TRBJ2-2; the match to TRBD2 covers 10 bases. J was trimmed by 6 bases and V by 5 bases; bases with no gene match: 9. The CDR3 consists of 16 residues. From germline, CDR1 is SEHNR and CDR2 FQNEAQ (reference sequence). The CDR3 is CASSRDGLAVAGELFF. CDR3 in DNA: TGTGCCAGCAGCCGAGACGGACTAGCGGTGGCCGGGGAGCTGTTTTTT.

The chain links TRBV27 to TRBJ2-7, with D possibly TRBD2 on 6 matching bases. The germline CDR1 and CDR2 sequences are MNHEY and SMNVEV (reference sequence). The CDR3 consists of 15 residues. The V and J ends lost 4 bases and 4 bases respectively, with 17 bases between them. The CDR3 nucleotides read TGTGCCAGCAGTTCCCTTGTAGCGGCCCCTTACGAGCAGTACTTC. This translates into CASSSLVAAPYEQYF.

The rearrangement uses TRBV6-5 and TRBJ2-2, with D possibly matching TRBD1 (6 bases). Trimming cost V 2 bases and J 5 bases, with 15 bases left between them. The CDR3 has 16 residues. Germline CDR1 is MNHEY and CDR2 is SVGAGI. The DNA for the CDR3 is TGTGCCAGCAGTTACGGAAGGGGGAAAGGGACCGGGGAGCTGTTTTTT. Protein: CASSYGRGKGTGELFF.